This T cell receptor beta chain was recovered during a study of blood T cell repertoires in COVID-19. Generated by immunoSEQ multiplex PCR, the TCRdb table keeps only in-frame clones and is missing some. The repertoire holds about 140,000 clones, about 87% seen once, with about 11% in the top ten. Participants' own reports of clinical history determined their cohort assignment. The CDR3 sequence is 13 residues long. Germline V gene data show CDR1 as ENHRY and CDR2 as SYGVKD. Trimming pared 6 bases from V and 4 bases from J, leaving 12 bases between. V usage is TRBV10-3 and J usage is TRBJ1-2; D may be TRBD1 (5 bases). This clonotype was obtained from a man aged 60-69 years who had recovered from COVID-19. Sequencing used PBMCs or T cells enriched from blood (not recorded which). The CDR3 sequence is CAIRTGDSYGYTF. DNA for the CDR3: TGTGCCATCAGAACAGGAGACTCCTATGGCTACACCTTC.